The rows below give T cell receptor beta chains drawn from one sample of a study of shared clonotypes between healthy human individuals. Using immunoSEQ multiplex PCR, the repertoire was profiled, and TCRdb retains in-frame clones only, with some absent. The table includes 800,000 or so clones, about 97% detected once. The sequencing input was naive CD8+ T cells sorted from blood. The receptors stem from a man in his thirties or forties in good health. CDR3s include the opening cysteine and the closing phenylalanine or tryptophan. D genes are given only for firm matches. Clone size is shown for a subset of rows, as once, few, many or a class of expanded clone.

D gene: -; V gene: TRBV6-1; clone size: -; J gene: TRBJ1-1; CDR3 protein: CASSEGGDIAEAFF; CDR3 DNA: TGTGCCAGCAGTGAAGGGGGAGACATCGCTGAAGCTTTCTTT
D gene: -; V gene: TRBV2; clone size: -; J gene: TRBJ2-3; CDR3 protein: CASSEATARPSTDTQYF; CDR3 DNA: TGTGCCAGCAGTGAGGCGACAGCCAGACCTAGCACAGATACGCAGTATTTT
D gene: -; V gene: TRBV6-6; clone size: -; J gene: TRBJ2-5; CDR3 protein: CASSYSKETQYF; CDR3 DNA: TGTGCCAGCAGTTACTCGAAAGAGACCCAGTACTTC
D gene: TRBD2; V gene: TRBV6-1; clone size: -; J gene: TRBJ2-7; CDR3 protein: CASSAGLAAYEQYF; CDR3 DNA: TGTGCCAGCAGTGCCGGCCTAGCGGCCTACGAGCAGTACTTC
D gene: -; V gene: TRBV10-3; clone size: -; J gene: TRBJ2-3; CDR3 protein: CAIISPTRAPPTDTQYF; CDR3 DNA: TGTGCCATCATTAGCCCGACCAGGGCCCCCCCCACAGATACGCAGTATTTT
D gene: -; V gene: TRBV5-4; clone size: -; J gene: TRBJ2-1; CDR3 protein: CASSFGYNEQFF; CDR3 DNA: TGTGCCAGCAGCTTCGGATACAATGAGCAGTTCTTC
D gene: -; V gene: TRBV28; clone size: -; J gene: TRBJ2-2; CDR3 protein: CASSPAGELFF; CDR3 DNA: TGTGCCAGCAGCCCCGCCGGGGAGCTGTTTTTT
D gene: -; V gene: TRBV7-9; clone size: -; J gene: TRBJ2-5; CDR3 protein: CASSPAGQGMQTQYF; CDR3 DNA: TGTGCCAGCAGCCCCGCCGGGCAGGGTATGCAGACCCAGTACTTC
D gene: -; V gene: TRBV6-5; clone size: -; J gene: TRBJ2-7; CDR3 protein: CASSKGLSTYEQYF; CDR3 DNA: TGTGCCAGCAGTAAGGGACTTTCAACCTACGAGCAGTACTTC
D gene: -; V gene: TRBV7-6; clone size: -; J gene: TRBJ2-1; CDR3 protein: CASSLPSGLNEQFF; CDR3 DNA: TGTGCCAGCAGCTTACCGTCGGGATTGAATGAGCAGTTCTTC
D gene: TRBD1; V gene: TRBV9; clone size: -; J gene: TRBJ2-7; CDR3 protein: CASSINPGTVSYEQYF; CDR3 DNA: TGTGCCAGCAGCATAAACCCCGGGACAGTCTCCTACGAGCAGTACTTC
D gene: TRBD1; V gene: TRBV9; clone size: -; J gene: TRBJ1-1; CDR3 protein: CASSSTGATEAFF; CDR3 DNA: TGTGCCAGCAGCTCGACAGGGGCCACTGAAGCTTTCTTT
D gene: TRBD1; V gene: TRBV27; clone size: -; J gene: TRBJ2-1; CDR3 protein: CASGRTGPNHEQFF; CDR3 DNA: TGTGCCAGCGGGCGGACAGGGCCCAACCATGAGCAGTTCTTC
D gene: TRBD1; V gene: TRBV30; clone size: -; J gene: TRBJ1-5; CDR3 protein: CAWSTGQGPDQPQHF; CDR3 DNA: TGTGCCTGGAGTACAGGACAGGGGCCTGATCAGCCCCAGCATTTT
D gene: -; V gene: TRBV6-1; clone size: -; J gene: TRBJ2-5; CDR3 protein: CASSETAQETQYF; CDR3 DNA: TGTGCCAGCAGTGAGACAGCTCAAGAGACCCAGTACTTC
D gene: TRBD2; V gene: TRBV10-3; clone size: once; J gene: TRBJ2-7; CDR3 protein: CATLGLASNEQYF; CDR3 DNA: TGTGCCACCCTCGGACTAGCTTCCAACGAGCAGTACTTC
D gene: TRBD1; V gene: TRBV7-2; clone size: -; J gene: TRBJ1-2; CDR3 protein: CASSLAGFRDRINYGYTF; CDR3 DNA: TGTGCCAGCAGCTTAGCGGGGTTCCGGGACAGGATTAACTATGGCTACACCTTC
D gene: TRBD1; V gene: TRBV7-9; clone size: -; J gene: TRBJ2-7; CDR3 protein: CASSSTGGFRYEQYF; CDR3 DNA: TGTGCCAGCAGCTCTACAGGGGGCTTTAGATACGAGCAGTACTTC
D gene: -; V gene: TRBV21-1; clone size: -; J gene: TRBJ1-1; CDR3 protein: CASSLEGRNTEAFF; CDR3 DNA: TGTGCCAGCAGTCTTGAGGGGCGGAACACTGAAGCTTTCTTT
D gene: -; V gene: TRBV6-5; clone size: -; J gene: TRBJ1-4; CDR3 protein: CASSYSWPGDNEKLFF; CDR3 DNA: TGTGCCAGCAGTTACTCCTGGCCAGGGGATAATGAAAAACTGTTTTTT